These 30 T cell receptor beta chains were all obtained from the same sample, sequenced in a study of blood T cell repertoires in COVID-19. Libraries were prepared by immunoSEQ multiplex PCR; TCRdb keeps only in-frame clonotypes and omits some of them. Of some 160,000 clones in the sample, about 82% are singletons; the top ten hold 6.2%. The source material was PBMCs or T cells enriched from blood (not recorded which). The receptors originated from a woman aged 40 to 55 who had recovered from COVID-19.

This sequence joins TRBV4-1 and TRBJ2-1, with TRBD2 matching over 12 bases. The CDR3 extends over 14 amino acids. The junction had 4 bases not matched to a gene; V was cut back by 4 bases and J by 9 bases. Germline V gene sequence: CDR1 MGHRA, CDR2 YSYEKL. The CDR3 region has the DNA TGCGCCAGCAGCCTCTCGGGACTAGCGGGTGAGCAGTTCTTC. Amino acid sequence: CASSLSGLAGEQFF.

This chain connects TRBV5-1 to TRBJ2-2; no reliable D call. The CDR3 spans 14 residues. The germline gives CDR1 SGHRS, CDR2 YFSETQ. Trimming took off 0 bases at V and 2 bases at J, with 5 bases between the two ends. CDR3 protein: CASSLVGNTGELFF. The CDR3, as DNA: TGCGCCAGCAGCTTGGTGGGCAACACCGGGGAGCTGTTTTTT.

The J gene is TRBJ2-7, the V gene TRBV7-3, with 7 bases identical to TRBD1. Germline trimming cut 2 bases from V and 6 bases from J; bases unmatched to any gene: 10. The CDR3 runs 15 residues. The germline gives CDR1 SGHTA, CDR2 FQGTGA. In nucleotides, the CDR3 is TGTGCCAGCAGCTTAGCCCCGACAGGGAACTTCGAGCAGTACTTC. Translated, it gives CASSLAPTGNFEQYF. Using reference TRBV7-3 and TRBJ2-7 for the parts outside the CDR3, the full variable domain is GAGVSQTPSNKVTEKGKYVELRCDPISGHTALYWYRQSLGQGPEFLIYFQGTGAADDSGLPNDRFFAVRPEGSVSTLKIQRTERGDSAVYLCASSLAPTGNFEQYFGPGTRLTVT.

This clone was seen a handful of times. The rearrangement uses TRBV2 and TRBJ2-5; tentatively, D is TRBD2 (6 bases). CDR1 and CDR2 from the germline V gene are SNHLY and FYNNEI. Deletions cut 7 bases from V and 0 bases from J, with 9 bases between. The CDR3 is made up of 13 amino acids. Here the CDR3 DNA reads TGTGCCAGCAAGGGACTTTACCAAGAGACCCAGTACTTC. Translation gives CASKGLYQETQYF.

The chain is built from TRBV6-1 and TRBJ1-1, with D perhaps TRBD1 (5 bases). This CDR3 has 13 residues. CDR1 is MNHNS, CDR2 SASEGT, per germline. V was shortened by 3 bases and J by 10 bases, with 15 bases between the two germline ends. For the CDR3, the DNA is TGTGCCAGCAGTGACGGACAAGCCCCCAGAGCTTTCTTT. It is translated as CASSDGQAPRAFF.

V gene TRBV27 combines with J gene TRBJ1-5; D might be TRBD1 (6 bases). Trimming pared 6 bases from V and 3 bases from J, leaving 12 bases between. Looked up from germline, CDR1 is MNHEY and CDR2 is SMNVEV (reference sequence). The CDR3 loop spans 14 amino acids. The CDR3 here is CASRADRNNQPQHF. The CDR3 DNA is TGTGCCAGCAGGGCGGACAGAAACAATCAGCCCCAGCATTTT.

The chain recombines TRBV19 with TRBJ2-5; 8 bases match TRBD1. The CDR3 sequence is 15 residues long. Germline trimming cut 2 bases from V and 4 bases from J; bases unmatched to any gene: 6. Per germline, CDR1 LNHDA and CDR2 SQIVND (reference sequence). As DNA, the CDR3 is TGTGCCAGTAGTATAATGACAGGGGCGGGAGAGACCCAGTACTTC. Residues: CASSIMTGAGETQYF.

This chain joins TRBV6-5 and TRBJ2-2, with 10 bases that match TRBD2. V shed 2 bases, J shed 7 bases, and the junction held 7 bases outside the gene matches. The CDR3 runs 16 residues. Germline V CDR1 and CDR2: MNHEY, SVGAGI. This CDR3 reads CASSYGLAGAIGELFF. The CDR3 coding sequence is TGTGCCAGCAGTTACGGTCTAGCGGGAGCTATCGGGGAGCTGTTTTTT.

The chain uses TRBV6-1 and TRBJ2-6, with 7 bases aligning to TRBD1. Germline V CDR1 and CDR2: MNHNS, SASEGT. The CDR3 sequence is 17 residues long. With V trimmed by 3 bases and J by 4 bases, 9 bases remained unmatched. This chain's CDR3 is CASSEYDRVIGANVLTF. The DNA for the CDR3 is TGTGCCAGCAGTGAGTATGACAGGGTCATCGGGGCCAACGTCCTGACTTTC.

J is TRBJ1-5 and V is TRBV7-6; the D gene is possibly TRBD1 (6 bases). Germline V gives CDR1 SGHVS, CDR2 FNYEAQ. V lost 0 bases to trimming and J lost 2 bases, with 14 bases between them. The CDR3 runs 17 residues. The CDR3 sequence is CASSLAQGGSGNQPQHF. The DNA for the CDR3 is TGTGCCAGCAGCTTAGCGCAAGGGGGTTCGGGCAATCAGCCCCAGCATTTT.

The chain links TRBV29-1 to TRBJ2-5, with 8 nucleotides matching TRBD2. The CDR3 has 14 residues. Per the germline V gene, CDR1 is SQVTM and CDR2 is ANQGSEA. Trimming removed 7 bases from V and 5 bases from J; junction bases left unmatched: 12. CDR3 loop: CSADHWSGGETQYF. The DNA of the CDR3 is TGCAGCGCAGATCACTGGTCGGGAGGGGAGACCCAGTACTTC.

CDR3 residues: CAWSVQVNEKLFF. For the CDR3, the DNA is TGTGCCTGGAGTGTACAAGTAAATGAAAAACTGTTTTTT. This chain connects TRBV30 to TRBJ1-4; D call uncertain. V shed 0 bases and J shed 5 bases, with 7 bases lying between them. Germline V gene sequence: CDR1 GTSNPN, CDR2 SVGIG (reference sequence). The length of the CDR3 is 13 residues.

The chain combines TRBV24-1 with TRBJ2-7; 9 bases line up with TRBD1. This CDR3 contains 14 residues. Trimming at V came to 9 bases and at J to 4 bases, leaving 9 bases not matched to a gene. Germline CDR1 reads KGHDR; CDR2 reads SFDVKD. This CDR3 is CATPRTGAIYEQYF. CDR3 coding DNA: TGTGCCACCCCCCGGACAGGGGCGATATACGAGCAGTACTTC.

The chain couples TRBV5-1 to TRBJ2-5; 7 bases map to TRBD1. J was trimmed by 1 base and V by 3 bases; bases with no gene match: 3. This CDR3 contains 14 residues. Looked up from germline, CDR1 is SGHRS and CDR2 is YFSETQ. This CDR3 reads CASSSRQGQETQYF. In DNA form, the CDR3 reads TGCGCCAGCAGCTCCAGACAGGGCCAAGAGACCCAGTACTTC.

In DNA, the CDR3 is TGCGCCAGCAGCTTGGCAGCGGCAGGGGTTGTAGAGACCCAGTACTTC. This gives the protein CASSLAAAGVVETQYF. This chain joins TRBV5-1 and TRBJ2-5; D is perhaps TRBD1 (6 bases). CDR3 length equals 16 residues. The ends were cut back, 0 bases at V and 4 bases at J, with 16 bases in the middle. CDR1 SGHRS and CDR2 YFSETQ come from the germline V gene.

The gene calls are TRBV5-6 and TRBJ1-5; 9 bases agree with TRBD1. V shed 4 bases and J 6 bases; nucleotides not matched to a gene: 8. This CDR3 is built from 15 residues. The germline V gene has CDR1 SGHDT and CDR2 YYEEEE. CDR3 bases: TGTGCCAGCAGCCTCATCGGACAGGGGAGTCAGCCCCAGCATTTT. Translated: CASSLIGQGSQPQHF.

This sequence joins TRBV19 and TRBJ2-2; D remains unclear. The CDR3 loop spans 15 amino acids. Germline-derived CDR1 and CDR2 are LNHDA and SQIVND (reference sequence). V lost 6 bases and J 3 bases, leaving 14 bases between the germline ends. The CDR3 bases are TGTGCCAGTAGGGCCAGGTCGGTGGACACCGGGGAGCTGTTTTTT. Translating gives CASRARSVDTGELFF.

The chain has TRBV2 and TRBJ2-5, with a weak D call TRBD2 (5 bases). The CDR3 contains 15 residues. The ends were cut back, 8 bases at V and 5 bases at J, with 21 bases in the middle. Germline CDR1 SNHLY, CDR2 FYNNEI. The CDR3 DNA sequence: TGTGCCAGCGTAGCGTTAGGGAGTCCTGGGGAGACCCAGTACTTC. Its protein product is CASVALGSPGETQYF.

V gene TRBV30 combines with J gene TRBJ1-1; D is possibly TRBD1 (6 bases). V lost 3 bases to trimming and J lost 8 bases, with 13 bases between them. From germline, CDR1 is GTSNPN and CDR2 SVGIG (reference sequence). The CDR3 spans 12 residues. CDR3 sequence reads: CAWRESQGEAFF. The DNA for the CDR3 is TGTGCCTGGAGGGAGTCACAGGGCGAAGCTTTCTTT.

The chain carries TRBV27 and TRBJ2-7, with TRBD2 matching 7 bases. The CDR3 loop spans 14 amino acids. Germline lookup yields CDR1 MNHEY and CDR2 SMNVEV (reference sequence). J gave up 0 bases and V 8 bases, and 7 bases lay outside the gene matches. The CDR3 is CASSTSPYSYEQYF. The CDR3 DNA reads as TGTGCCAGCTCGACTAGCCCGTACTCCTACGAGCAGTACTTC.

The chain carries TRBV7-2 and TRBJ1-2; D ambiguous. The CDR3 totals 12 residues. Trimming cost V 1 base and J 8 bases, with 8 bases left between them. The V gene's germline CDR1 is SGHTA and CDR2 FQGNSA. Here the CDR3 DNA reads TGTGCCAGCAGCTTAGAGTTGGGCGGCTACACCTTC. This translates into CASSLELGGYTF.

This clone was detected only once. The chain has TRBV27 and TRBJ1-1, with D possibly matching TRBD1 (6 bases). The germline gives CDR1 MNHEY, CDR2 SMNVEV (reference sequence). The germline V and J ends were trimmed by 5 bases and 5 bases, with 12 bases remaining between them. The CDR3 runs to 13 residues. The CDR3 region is CASSPNQGTEAFF. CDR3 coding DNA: TGTGCCAGCAGTCCCAATCAGGGGACTGAAGCTTTCTTT.

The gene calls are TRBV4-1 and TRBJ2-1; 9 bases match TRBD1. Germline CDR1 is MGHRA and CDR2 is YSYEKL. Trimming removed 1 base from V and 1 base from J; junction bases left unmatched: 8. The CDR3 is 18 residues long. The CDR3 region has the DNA TGCGCCAGCAGCCAAGGGGGCTTAGGACAGGGGTCCTACAATGAGCAGTTCTTC. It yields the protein CASSQGGLGQGSYNEQFF.

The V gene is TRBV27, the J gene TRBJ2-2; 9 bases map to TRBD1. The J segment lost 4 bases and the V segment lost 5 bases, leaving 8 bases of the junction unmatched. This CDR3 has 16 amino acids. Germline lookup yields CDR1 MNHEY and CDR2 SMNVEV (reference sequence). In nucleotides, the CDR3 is TGTGCCAGCAGTCTTTCACCGGGACAGGGCACCGGGGAGCTGTTTTTT. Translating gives CASSLSPGQGTGELFF.

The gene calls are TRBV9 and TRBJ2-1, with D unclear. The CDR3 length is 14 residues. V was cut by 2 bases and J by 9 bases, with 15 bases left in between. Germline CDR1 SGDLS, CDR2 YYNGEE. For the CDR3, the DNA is TGTGCCAGCAGCGTCTCCGGAGATATGGGTGAGCAGTTCTTC. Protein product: CASSVSGDMGEQFF.

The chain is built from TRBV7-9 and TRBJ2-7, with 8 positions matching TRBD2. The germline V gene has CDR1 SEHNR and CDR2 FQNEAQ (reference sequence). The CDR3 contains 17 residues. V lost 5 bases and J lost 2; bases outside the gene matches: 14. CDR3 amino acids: CASSPPHASGFAYEQYF. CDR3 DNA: TGTGCCAGCAGCCCACCCCACGCTAGCGGGTTCGCCTACGAGCAGTACTTC.

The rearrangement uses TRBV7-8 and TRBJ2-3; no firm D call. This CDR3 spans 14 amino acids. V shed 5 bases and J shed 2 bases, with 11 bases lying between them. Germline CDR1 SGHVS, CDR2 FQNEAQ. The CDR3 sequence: CASSLEPVTDTQYF. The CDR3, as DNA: TGTGCCAGCAGCCTGGAGCCCGTCACAGATACGCAGTATTTT.

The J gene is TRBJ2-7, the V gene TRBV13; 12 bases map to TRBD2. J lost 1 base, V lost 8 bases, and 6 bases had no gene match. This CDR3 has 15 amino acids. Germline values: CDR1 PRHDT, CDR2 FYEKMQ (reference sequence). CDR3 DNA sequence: TGTGCCAGCCATACAGGGACTAGCGGGTCCTACGAGCAGTACTTC. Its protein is CASHTGTSGSYEQYF.

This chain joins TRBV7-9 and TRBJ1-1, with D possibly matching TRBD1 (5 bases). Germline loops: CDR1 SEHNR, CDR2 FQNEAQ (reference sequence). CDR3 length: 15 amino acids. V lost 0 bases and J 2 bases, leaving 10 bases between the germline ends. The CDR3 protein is CASSLAGAFNTEAFF. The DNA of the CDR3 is TGTGCCAGCAGCTTAGCTGGGGCTTTCAACACTGAAGCTTTCTTT.

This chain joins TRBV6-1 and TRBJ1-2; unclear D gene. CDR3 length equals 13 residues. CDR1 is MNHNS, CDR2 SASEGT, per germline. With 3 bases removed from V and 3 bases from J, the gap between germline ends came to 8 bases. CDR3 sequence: CASSEGQDYGYTF. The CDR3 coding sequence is TGTGCCAGCAGTGAGGGCCAGGACTATGGCTACACCTTC.